The present T cell receptor (beta chain) was sequenced within a study of OX40 agonist ivuxolimab in advanced cancers. Study results and caveats: Partial responders at 0.1-3.0 mg/kg had among the lowest clonal expansion. Average numbers of expanded clones were greater in CD8+ T cells than in CD4+.

The protocol was immunoSEQ multiplex PCR, while the TCRdb copy is restricted to in-frame clones and leaves out a portion. The sample includes 50,000 to 55,000 clones, 70% to 90% of them seen just once. Trimming left V 0 bases short and J 5 bases short, with 11 bases between. The CDR3 has 14 residues. CDR1 and CDR2 from the germline V gene are SGDLS and YYNGEE. Details on this clone: Its antigen is currently unknown.

On cycle 4 day 1 and cycle 7 day 1, as well as at baseline, blood was sampled. The chain is built from TRBV9 and TRBJ2-5; maybe TRBD2 (6 bases). The TCR originated in an adult with an advanced solid tumor such as melanoma, head and neck, liver or kidney cancer. The sequenced sample was CD4+ or CD8+ T cells sorted from blood, obtained in a trial of the OX40 agonist ivuxolimab. The CDR3 region is CASSVDPAGETQYF. The CDR3 DNA follows: TGTGCCAGCAGCGTAGACCCCGCGGGGGAGACCCAGTACTTC.